This entry lists 19 T cell receptor beta chains sequenced from one sample in a study of Graves' ophthalmopathy and Graves' hyperthyroidism (dated by TCRdb to the late 2010s). The sequencer was an Illumina HiSeq 2000. For repertoire sequencing, the TCR beta CDR3 regions were amplified from RNA transcripts. A first-round RT-PCR used HTBI primers with the Qiagen OneStep RT-PCR kit, followed by a second-round multiplex PCR, size selection and purification. The raw public reads went through TCRdb reprocessing: fastp at Q25, MiXCR clone calling, in-frame beta chains kept. Each CDR3 protein appears once, grouped with its most common genes and DNA. The sample table contains more than 550,000 distinct CDR3 sequences; only one count was recorded for over 40% of them. Over 2.5% of the sample rests with the top ten. Specimen: peripheral blood. These receptors originate from an adult man with Graves' ophthalmopathy.

Regarding this clonotype: A much larger clone lies a single base off, so this may be a read error. The CDR3 here is CANLAAGKGLYSNQPQHF. CDR3 DNA sequence: TGTGCCAACCTAGCGGCCGGGAAGGGGTTATATAGCAATCAGCCCCAGCATTTT. The chain has TRBV2 and TRBJ1-5; tentatively, D is TRBD1 (5 bases). Germline CDR1 is SNHLY and CDR2 is FYNNEI. The CDR3 extends over 18 amino acids. V lost 10 bases and J lost 0, with 25 bases in between.

This clonotype was observed many times. The chain links TRBV2 to TRBJ1-2; perhaps TRBD1 as D (5 bases). Germline CDR1 reads SNHLY; CDR2 reads FYNNEI. This CDR3 is 14 amino acids long. Between the trimmed V and J ends, which lost 2 bases and 6 bases, there was a span of 13 bases. The CDR3 nucleotides are TGTGCCAGCAGTGAAAGGGGCAGAGCCAATGGCTACACCTTC. Translating it yields CASSERGRANGYTF.

This clonotype was counted ten times or more. J is TRBJ2-5 and V is TRBV11-2, with a tentative D call TRBD1 (5 bases). The CDR3 contains 13 residues. The germline CDR1 and CDR2 sequences are SGHAT and FQNNGV. Trimming left V 5 bases short and J 5 bases short, with 12 bases between. The CDR3 is CASSIPPGETQYF. As DNA, the CDR3 is TGTGCCAGCAGCATCCCGCCAGGGGAGACCCAGTACTTC.

This clonotype has a handful of counts. The chain employs TRBV5-4 and TRBJ2-2; TRBD2 agrees at 7 bases. With V trimmed by 4 bases and J by 5 bases, 5 bases remained unmatched. CDR1 is SGHNT and CDR2 is YYREEE in the germline V gene (reference sequence). The CDR3 contains 14 residues. DNA of the CDR3: TGTGCCAGCAGCCTACATAGCGGGACCGGGGAGCTGTTTTTT. Translation: CASSLHSGTGELFF.

This rearrangement joins TRBV25-1 to TRBJ1-2; 7 bases are shared with TRBD1. With V trimmed by 8 bases and J by 8 bases, 11 bases remained unmatched. Germline V lookup: CDR1 MGHDK, CDR2 SYGVNS. This CDR3 has 13 amino acids. The CDR3 reads CASVEDRRRGYTF. The CDR3 DNA is TGTGCCAGCGTAGAGGACAGGAGAAGAGGCTACACCTTC.

V and J are TRBV20-1 and TRBJ1-4; TRBD1 aligns across 10 bases. The trim removed 5 bases at V and 10 bases at J, leaving 7 bases unmatched. The CDR3 is made up of 13 amino acids. The germline V gene has CDR1 DFQATT and CDR2 SNEGSKA (reference sequence). The CDR3 DNA reads TGCAGTGCTTATGACAGGGGGCTGGGAAAACTGTTTTTT. Translated, it gives CSAYDRGLGKLFF.

This clonotype came up a few times. The chain recombines TRBV12-3 or TRBV12-4 with TRBJ1-5; no definite D call. With 2 bases removed from V and 5 bases from J, the gap between germline ends came to 10 bases. The CDR3 extends over 14 amino acids. This CDR3 is CASSLPGSYQPQHF. CDR3 sequence (DNA): TGTGCCAGCAGTTTACCGGGGTCTTATCAGCCCCAGCATTTT.

This clonotype was seen ten or more times. This rearrangement joins TRBV5-8 to TRBJ1-2; D perhaps matches TRBD1 (5 bases). V was trimmed by 0 bases and J by 3 bases, leaving 9 bases between them. This CDR3 has 14 residues. The germline gives CDR1 SGHTS, CDR2 YDEGEE. The CDR3 loop is CASSLAGPDYGYTF. The CDR3 DNA reads as TGTGCCAGCAGCTTGGCGGGGCCCGACTATGGCTACACCTTC.

This clonotype was detected many times. This chain joins TRBV7-9 and TRBJ2-2; a weak D match, TRBD1 (6 bases). The germline CDR1 and CDR2 sequences are SEHNR and FQNEAQ (reference sequence). The V gene lost 5 bases and the J gene lost 8 bases, with 18 bases spanning the gap. This CDR3 region has 15 residues. CDR3 region: CASSPTTQGRGELFF. The CDR3 DNA is TGTGCCAGCAGCCCTACCACGCAGGGGCGGGGGGAGCTGTTTTTT. The whole variable domain, filled in from reference TRBV7-9 and TRBJ2-2, reads DTGVSQNPRHKITKRGQNVTFRCDPISEHNRLYWYRQTLGQGPEFLTYFQNEAQLEKSRLLSDRFSAERPKGSFSTLEIQRTEQGDSAMYLCASSPTTQGRGELFFGEGSRLTVL.

In its sample, this clonotype was seen many times. One end of the junction fails to match germline, which may point to a read error. The rearrangement links TRBV12-3 or TRBV12-4 to TRBJ2-5; no reliable D call. The CDR3 totals 13 residues. The CDR3 coding sequence is TGTGCCAGCAGCTTAGAAGGCCAAGAGACCCAGTACTTC. It yields the protein CASSLEGQETQYF.

The chain recombines TRBV7-9 with TRBJ2-3, with D unclear. Per germline, CDR1 SEHNR and CDR2 FQNEAQ (reference sequence). This CDR3 contains 15 residues. V lost 5 bases and J lost 2, with 14 bases in between. DNA of the CDR3: TGTGCCAGCAGCCAGACTGGAGAGATCACAGATACGCAGTATTTT. It translates to CASSQTGEITDTQYF.

This chain connects TRBV29-1 to TRBJ2-5; 13 bases map to TRBD2. This CDR3 comprises 13 residues. The germline V gene has CDR1 SQVTM and CDR2 ANQGSEA. V was pared by 6 bases and J by 4 bases, with 2 bases of the junction left unmatched. CDR3 sequence (DNA): TGCAGCGTCCGGACTAGCGGGGGAGAGACCCAGTACTTC. This encodes CSVRTSGGETQYF.

This rearrangement joins TRBV19 to TRBJ2-2; D is unclear. V lost 7 bases and J lost 3, with 15 bases in between. CDR1 and CDR2 (germline): LNHDA, SQIVND (reference sequence). The CDR3 is 15 residues long. Here the CDR3 reads CASILEHGHTGELFF. The CDR3 DNA follows: TGTGCCAGTATATTAGAACACGGTCACACCGGGGAGCTGTTTTTT.

This clonotype has a count of ten or more. The chain combines TRBV10-3 with TRBJ1-2; weak D call: TRBD1 (6 bases). The V end was cut by 0 bases, the J end by 7 bases, with 24 bases between. Germline loops: CDR1 ENHRY, CDR2 SYGVKD. This CDR3 is 18 amino acids long. The CDR3 DNA reads TGTGCCATCAGTGAGTCGAGAGGGGCAGGGGCCCAGAAGGGTGGCTACACCTTC. It yields the protein CAISESRGAGAQKGGYTF.

At least ten counts were recorded for this clonotype. The chain's CDR3 is CASTRRIQGLGSPLHF. In DNA, the CDR3 is TGTGCCAGCACCAGACGAATACAGGGGTTAGGATCACCCCTCCACTTT. The rearrangement joins TRBV6-5 to TRBJ1-6, with 7 nucleotides matching TRBD1. Germline CDR1 is MNHEY and CDR2 is SVGAGI. This CDR3 region has 16 residues. Trimming removed 7 bases from V and 10 bases from J; junction bases left unmatched: 16.

V usage is TRBV5-1 and J usage is TRBJ2-3; D tentatively reads TRBD1 or TRBD2 (5 bases each). Per the germline V gene, CDR1 is SGHRS and CDR2 is YFSETQ. V lost 3 bases and J 6 bases, leaving 17 bases between the germline ends. The CDR3 is 15 amino acids. CDR3: CASSSRDHNRDTQYF. DNA for the CDR3: TGCGCCAGCAGCTCCCGGGACCACAACAGGGATACGCAGTATTTT.

In its sample, this clonotype was seen many times. The chain has TRBV6-5 and TRBJ1-2; 8 nucleotides agree with TRBD1. CDR3 size: 14 residues. J was trimmed by 8 bases and V by 4 bases; bases with no gene match: 9. Germline values: CDR1 MNHEY, CDR2 SVGAGI. The CDR3 nucleotides are TGTGCCAGCAGTTTCGGACAGGGCCACGCAGGCTACACCTTC. It encodes CASSFGQGHAGYTF.

With respect to this clonotype: Given a much more abundant clone one base away, this may be a read error. The gene calls are TRBV5-8 and TRBJ1-5; D ambiguous. The CDR3 runs 15 residues. Germline CDR1 is SGHTS and CDR2 is YDEGEE. The CDR3, as DNA: TGTGCCAGCAGCTTGGAACCTGCGCTCGGGCAGCCCCGGCATTTT. Translating it yields CASSLEPALGQPRHF.

This clonotype was recorded at least ten times. V gene TRBV19 combines with J gene TRBJ1-5; D is ambiguous. The V gene's germline CDR1 is LNHDA and CDR2 SQIVND (reference sequence). The CDR3 consists of 16 residues. Trimming cost V 3 bases and J 0 bases, with 12 bases left between them. The CDR3 region is CASSMDVWDSNQPQHF. The CDR3 DNA reads as TGTGCCAGTAGTATGGACGTGTGGGATAGCAATCAGCCCCAGCATTTT.